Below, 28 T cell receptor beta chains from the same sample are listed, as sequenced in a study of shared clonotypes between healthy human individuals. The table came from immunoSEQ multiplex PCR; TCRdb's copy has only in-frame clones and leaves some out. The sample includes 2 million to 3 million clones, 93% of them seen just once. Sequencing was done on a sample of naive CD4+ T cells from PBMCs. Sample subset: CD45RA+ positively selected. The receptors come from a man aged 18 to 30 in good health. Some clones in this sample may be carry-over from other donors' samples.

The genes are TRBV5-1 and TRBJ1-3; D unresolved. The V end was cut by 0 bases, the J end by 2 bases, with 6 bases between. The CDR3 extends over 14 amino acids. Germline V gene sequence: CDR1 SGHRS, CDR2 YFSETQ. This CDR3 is CASSLESPGNTIYF. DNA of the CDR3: TGCGCCAGCAGCTTGGAGTCCCCTGGAAACACCATATATTTT. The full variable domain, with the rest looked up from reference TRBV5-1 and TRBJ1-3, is KAGVTQTPRYLIKTRGQQVTLSCSPISGHRSVSWYQQTPGQGLQFLFEYFSETQRNKGNFPGRFSGRQFSNSRSEMNVSTLELGDSALYLCASSLESPGNTIYFGEGSWLTVV.

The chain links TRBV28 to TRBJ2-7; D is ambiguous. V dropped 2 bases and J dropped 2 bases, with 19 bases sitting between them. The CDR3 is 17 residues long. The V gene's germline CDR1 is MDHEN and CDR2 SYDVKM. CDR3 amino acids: CASSLKAGIPRTYEQYF. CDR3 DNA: TGTGCCAGCAGTTTAAAGGCCGGAATCCCCCGAACCTACGAGCAGTACTTC. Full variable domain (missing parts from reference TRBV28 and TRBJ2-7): DVKVTQSSRYLVKRTGEKVFLECVQDMDHENMFWYRQDPGLGLRLIYFSYDVKMKEKGDIPEGYSVSREKKERFSLILESASTNQTSMYLCASSLKAGIPRTYEQYFGPGTRLTVT.

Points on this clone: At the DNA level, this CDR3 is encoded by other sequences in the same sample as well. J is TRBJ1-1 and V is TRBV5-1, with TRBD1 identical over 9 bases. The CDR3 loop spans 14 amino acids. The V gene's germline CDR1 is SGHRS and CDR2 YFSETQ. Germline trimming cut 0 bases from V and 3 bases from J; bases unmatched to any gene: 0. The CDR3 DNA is TGCGCCAGCAGCTTGGGGACAGGGGACACTGAAGCTTTCTTT. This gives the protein CASSLGTGDTEAFF. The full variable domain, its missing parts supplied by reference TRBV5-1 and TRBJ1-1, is KAGVTQTPRYLIKTRGQQVTLSCSPISGHRSVSWYQQTPGQGLQFLFEYFSETQRNKGNFPGRFSGRQFSNSRSEMNVSTLELGDSALYLCASSLGTGDTEAFFGQGTRLTVV.

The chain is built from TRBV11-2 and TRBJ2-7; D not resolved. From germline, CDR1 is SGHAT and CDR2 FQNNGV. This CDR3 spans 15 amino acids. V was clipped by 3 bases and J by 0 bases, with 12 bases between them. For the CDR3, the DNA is TGTGCCAGCAGCTTTTACAGCATCCCCTCCTACGAGCAGTACTTC. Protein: CASSFYSIPSYEQYF.

The CDR3 nucleotides read TGTGCCAGCAGCTTAATTGGGGGGCTGCCGACCGGGGAGCTGTTTTTT. It is translated as CASSLIGGLPTGELFF. The chain combines TRBV7-2 with TRBJ2-2, with D perhaps TRBD1 or TRBD2 (6 bases each). The germline gives CDR1 SGHTA, CDR2 FQGNSA. The V end was cut by 2 bases, the J end by 5 bases, with 15 bases between. The CDR3 sequence is 16 residues long.

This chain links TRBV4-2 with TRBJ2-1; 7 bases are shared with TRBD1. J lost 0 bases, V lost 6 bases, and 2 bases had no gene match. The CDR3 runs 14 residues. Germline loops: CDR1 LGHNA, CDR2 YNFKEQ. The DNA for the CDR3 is TGTGCCAGCAGGTCAGGGGGCTCCTACAATGAGCAGTTCTTC. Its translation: CASRSGGSYNEQFF.

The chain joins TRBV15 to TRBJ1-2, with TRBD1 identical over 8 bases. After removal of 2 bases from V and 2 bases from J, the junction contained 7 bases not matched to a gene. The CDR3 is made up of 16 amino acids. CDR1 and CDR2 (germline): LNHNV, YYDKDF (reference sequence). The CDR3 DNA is TGTGCCACCAGCAGATCGGCAGGGGGCGCGAACTATGGCTACACCTTC. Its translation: CATSRSAGGANYGYTF.

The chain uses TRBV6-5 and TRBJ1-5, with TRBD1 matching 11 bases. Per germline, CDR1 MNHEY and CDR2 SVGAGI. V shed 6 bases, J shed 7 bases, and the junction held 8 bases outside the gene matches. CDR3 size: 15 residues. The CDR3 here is CASSRTGGARQPQHF. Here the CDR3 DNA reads TGTGCCAGCAGCCGGACAGGGGGCGCGAGACAGCCCCAGCATTTT.

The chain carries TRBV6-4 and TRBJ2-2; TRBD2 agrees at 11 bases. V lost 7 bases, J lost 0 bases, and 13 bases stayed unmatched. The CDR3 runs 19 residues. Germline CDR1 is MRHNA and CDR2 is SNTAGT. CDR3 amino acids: CASIFMSSGRYANTGELFF. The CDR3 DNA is TGTGCCAGCATTTTTATGTCTAGCGGGAGGTACGCGAACACCGGGGAGCTGTTTTTT.

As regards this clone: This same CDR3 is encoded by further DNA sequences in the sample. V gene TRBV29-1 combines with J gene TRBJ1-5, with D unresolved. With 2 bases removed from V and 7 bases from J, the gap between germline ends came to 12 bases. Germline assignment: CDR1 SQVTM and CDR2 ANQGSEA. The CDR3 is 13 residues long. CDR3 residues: CSVELSVGQPQHF. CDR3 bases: TGCAGCGTTGAATTATCGGTAGGGCAGCCCCAGCATTTT.

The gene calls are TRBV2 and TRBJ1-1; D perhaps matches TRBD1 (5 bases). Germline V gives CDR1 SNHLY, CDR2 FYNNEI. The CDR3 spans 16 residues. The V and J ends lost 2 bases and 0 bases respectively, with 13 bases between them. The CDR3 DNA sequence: TGTGCCAGCAGTGAATTGCCCGCAGGGATGAACACTGAAGCTTTCTTT. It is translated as CASSELPAGMNTEAFF.

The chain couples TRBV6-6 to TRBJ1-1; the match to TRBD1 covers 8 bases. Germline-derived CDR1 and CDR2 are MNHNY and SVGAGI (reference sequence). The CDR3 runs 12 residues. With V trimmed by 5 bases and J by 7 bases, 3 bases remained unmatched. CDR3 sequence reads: CASSRDRGEAFF. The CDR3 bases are TGTGCCAGCAGTCGCGACAGGGGTGAAGCTTTCTTT.

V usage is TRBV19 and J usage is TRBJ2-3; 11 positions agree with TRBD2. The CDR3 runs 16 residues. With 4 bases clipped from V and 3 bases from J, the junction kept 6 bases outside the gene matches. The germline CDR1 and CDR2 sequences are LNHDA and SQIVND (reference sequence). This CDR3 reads CASSTRRLAGTDTQYF. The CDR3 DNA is TGTGCCAGTAGTACCAGAAGACTAGCGGGAACAGATACGCAGTATTTT.

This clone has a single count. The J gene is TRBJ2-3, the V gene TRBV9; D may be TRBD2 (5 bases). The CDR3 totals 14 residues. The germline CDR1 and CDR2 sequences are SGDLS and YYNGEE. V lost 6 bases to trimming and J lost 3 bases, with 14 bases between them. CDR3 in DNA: TGTGCCAGCAACTGGGGAGTATTGACAGATACGCAGTATTTT. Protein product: CASNWGVLTDTQYF.

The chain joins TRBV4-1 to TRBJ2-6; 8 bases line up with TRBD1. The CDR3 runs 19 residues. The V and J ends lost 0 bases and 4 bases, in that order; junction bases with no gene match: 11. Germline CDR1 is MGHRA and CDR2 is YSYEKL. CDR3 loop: CASSQDRWARGLGANVLTF. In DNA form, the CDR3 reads TGCGCCAGCAGCCAAGATAGGTGGGCCAGGGGGCTCGGGGCCAACGTCCTGACTTTC.

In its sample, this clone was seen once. This chain's CDR3 is CASSPTGRRTGELFF. As DNA, the CDR3 is TGTGCCAGCAGCCCGACAGGGAGGAGGACCGGGGAGCTGTTTTTT. The chain links TRBV13 to TRBJ2-2, with D perhaps matching TRBD1 (7 bases). Germline V lookup: CDR1 PRHDT, CDR2 FYEKMQ (reference sequence). The CDR3 sequence is 15 residues long. The ends were cut back, 5 bases at V and 5 bases at J, with 15 bases in the middle.

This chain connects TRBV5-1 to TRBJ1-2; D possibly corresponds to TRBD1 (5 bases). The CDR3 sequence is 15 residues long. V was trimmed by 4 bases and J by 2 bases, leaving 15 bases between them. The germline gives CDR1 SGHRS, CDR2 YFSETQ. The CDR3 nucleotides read TGCGCCAGCAGCGACGGACTGACAGCCAACTATGGCTACACCTTC. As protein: CASSDGLTANYGYTF.

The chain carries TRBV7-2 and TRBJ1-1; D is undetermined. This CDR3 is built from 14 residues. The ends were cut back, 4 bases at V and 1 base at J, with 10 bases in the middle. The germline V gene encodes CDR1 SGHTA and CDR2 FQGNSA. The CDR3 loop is CASSSGMWNTEAFF. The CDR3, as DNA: TGTGCCAGCAGCTCGGGTATGTGGAACACTGAAGCTTTCTTT.

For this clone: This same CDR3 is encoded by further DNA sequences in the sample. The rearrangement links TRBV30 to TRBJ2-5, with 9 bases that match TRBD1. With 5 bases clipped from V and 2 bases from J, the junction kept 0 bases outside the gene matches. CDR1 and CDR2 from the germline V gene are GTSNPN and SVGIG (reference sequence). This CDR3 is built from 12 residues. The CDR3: CAWGQGQETQYF. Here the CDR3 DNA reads TGTGCCTGGGGACAGGGGCAAGAGACCCAGTACTTC.

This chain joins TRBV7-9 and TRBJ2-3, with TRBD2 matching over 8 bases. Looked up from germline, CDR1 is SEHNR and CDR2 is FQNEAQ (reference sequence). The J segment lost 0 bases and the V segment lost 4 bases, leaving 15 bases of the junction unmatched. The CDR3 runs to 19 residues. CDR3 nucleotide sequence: TGTGCCAGCAGCTCCCGCGTGATCGCTAGCGGGTTTAGCACAGATACGCAGTATTTT. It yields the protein CASSSRVIASGFSTDTQYF.

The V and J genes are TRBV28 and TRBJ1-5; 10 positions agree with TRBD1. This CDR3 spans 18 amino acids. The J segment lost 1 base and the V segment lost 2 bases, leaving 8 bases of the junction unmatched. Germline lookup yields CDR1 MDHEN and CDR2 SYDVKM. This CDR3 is CASSLRGTGVISNQPQHF. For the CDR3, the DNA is TGTGCCAGCAGTTTAAGAGGGACAGGGGTCATCAGCAATCAGCCCCAGCATTTT.

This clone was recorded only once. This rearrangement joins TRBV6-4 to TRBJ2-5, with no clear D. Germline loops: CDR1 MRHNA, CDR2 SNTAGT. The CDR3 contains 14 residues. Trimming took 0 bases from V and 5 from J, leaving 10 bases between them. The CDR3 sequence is CASSDSCGRETQYF. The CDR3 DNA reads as TGTGCCAGCAGTGACTCTTGCGGTCGGGAGACCCAGTACTTC.

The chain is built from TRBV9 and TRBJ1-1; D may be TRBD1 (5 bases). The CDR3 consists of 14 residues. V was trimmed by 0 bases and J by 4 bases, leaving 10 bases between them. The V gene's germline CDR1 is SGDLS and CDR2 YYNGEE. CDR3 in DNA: TGTGCCAGCAGCGTAGATCAGGGTAGCACTGAAGCTTTCTTT. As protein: CASSVDQGSTEAFF.

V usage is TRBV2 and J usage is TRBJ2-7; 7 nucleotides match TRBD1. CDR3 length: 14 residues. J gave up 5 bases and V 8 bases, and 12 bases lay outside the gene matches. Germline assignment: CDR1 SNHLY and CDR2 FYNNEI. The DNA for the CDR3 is TGTGCCAGCGGCCTCAGGGGGAGTGTGAACGAGCAGTACTTC. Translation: CASGLRGSVNEQYF.

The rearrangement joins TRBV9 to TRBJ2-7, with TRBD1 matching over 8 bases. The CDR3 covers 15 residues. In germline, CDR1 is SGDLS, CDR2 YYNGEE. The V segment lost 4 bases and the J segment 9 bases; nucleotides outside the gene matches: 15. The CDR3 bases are TGTGCCAGCAGCTTACAGGGGGAACCATCTCTCGGGCAGTACTTC. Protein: CASSLQGEPSLGQYF.

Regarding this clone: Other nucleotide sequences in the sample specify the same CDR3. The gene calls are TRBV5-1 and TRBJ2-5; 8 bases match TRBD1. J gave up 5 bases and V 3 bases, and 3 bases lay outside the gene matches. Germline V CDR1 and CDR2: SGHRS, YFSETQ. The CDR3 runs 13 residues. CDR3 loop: CASSSGGRETQYF. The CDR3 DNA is TGCGCCAGCAGCTCAGGGGGCCGGGAGACCCAGTACTTC.

The CDR3 reads CASSVAGGRIYNEQFF. The CDR3 DNA sequence: TGTGCCAGCAGCGTAGCAGGTGGGAGGATCTACAATGAGCAGTTCTTC. The chain uses TRBV9 and TRBJ2-1, with D perhaps TRBD2 (6 bases). The CDR3 is made up of 16 amino acids. CDR1 SGDLS and CDR2 YYNGEE come from the germline V gene. Between the trimmed V and J ends, which lost 0 bases and 3 bases, there was a span of 13 bases.

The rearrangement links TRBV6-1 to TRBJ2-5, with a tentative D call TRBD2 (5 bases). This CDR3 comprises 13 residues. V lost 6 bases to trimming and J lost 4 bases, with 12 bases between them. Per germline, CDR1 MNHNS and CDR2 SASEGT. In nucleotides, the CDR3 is TGTGCCAGCAGGGCAGAGGGTGGAGAGACCCAGTACTTC. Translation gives CASRAEGGETQYF.